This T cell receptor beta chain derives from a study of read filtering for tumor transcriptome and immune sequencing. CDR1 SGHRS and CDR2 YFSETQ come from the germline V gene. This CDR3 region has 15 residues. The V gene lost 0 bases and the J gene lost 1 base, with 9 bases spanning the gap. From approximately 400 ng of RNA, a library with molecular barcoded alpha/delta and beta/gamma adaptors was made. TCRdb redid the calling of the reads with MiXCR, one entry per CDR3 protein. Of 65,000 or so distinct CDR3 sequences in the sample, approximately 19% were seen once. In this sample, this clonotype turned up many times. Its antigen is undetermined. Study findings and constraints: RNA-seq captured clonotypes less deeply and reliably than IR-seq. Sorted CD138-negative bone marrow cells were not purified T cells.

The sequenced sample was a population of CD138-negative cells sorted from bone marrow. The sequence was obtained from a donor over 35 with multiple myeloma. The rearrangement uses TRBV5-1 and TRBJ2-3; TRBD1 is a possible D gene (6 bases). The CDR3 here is CASSLAGHRTDTQYF. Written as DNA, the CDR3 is TGCGCCAGCAGCTTGGCGGGACATCGCACAGATACGCAGTATTTT.